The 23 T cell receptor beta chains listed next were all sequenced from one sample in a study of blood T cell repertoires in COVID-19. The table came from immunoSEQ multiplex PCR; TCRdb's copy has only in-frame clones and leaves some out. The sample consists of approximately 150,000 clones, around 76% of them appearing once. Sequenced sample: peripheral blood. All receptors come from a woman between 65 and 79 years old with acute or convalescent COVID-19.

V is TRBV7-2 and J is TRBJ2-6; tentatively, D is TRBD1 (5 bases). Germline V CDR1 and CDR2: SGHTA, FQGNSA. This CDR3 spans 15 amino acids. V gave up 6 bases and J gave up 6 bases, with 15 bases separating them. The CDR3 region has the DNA TGTGCCAGCAGACCACAGGTTCTGGAGGCCAACGTCCTGACTTTC. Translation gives CASRPQVLEANVLTF.

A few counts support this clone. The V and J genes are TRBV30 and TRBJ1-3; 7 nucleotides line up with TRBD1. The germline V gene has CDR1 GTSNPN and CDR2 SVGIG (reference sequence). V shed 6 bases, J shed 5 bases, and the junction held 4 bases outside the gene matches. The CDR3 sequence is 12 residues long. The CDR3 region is CACRDSRNTIYF. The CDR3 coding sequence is TGTGCCTGTCGGGACAGTAGAAACACCATATATTTT.

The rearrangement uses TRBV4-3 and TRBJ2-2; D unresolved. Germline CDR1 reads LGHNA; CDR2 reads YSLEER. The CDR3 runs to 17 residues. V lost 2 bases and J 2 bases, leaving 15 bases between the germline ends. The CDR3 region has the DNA TGCGCCAGCAGCCAAACCTTTAGCCTGCCCAACACCGGGGAGCTGTTTTTT. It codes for CASSQTFSLPNTGELFF.

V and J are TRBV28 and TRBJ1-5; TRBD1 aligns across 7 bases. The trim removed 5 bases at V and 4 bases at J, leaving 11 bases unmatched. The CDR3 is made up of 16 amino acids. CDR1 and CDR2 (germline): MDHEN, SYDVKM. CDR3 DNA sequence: TGTGCCAGCAGTCTCCTCCGGGACAGCCTTAATCAGCCCCAGCATTTT. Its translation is CASSLLRDSLNQPQHF.

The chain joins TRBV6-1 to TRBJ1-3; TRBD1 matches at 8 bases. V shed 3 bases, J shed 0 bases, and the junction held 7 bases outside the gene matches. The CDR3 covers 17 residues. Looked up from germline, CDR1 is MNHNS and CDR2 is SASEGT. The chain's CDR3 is CASSDRDRNTSGNTIYF. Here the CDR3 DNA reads TGTGCCAGCAGTGACCGGGACAGGAACACCTCTGGAAACACCATATATTTT.

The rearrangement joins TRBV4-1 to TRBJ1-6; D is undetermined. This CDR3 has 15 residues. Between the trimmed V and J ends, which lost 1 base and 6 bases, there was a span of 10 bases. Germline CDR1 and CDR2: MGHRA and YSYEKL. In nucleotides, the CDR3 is TGCGCCAGCAGCCAAGGCCCATCGGTTAATTCACCCCTCCACTTT. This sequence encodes CASSQGPSVNSPLHF.

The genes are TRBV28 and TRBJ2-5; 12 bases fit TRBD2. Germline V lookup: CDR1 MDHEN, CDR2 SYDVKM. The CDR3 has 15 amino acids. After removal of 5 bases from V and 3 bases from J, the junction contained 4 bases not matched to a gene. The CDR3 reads CASSPWTSGEETQYF. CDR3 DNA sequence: TGTGCCAGCAGTCCCTGGACTAGCGGGGAAGAGACCCAGTACTTC.

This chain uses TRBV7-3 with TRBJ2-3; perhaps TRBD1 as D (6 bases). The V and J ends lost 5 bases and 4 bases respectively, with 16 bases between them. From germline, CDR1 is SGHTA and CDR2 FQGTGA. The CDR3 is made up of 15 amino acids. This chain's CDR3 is CASSLGGQRADTQYF. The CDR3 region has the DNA TGTGCCAGCAGCCTAGGAGGACAGAGGGCAGATACGCAGTATTTT.

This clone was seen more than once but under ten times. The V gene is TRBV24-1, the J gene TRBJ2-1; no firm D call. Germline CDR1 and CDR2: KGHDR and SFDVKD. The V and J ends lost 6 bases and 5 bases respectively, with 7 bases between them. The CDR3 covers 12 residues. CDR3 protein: CATSFSNNEQFF. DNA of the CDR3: TGTGCCACCAGTTTTTCTAACAATGAGCAGTTCTTC.

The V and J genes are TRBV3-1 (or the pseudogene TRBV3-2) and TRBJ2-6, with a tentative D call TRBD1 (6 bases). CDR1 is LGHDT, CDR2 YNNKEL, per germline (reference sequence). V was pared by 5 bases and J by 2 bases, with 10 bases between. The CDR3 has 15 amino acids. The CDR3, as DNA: TGTGCCAGCAGCTCACAGGGAGCTGGGGCCAACGTCCTGACTTTC. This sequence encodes CASSSQGAGANVLTF.

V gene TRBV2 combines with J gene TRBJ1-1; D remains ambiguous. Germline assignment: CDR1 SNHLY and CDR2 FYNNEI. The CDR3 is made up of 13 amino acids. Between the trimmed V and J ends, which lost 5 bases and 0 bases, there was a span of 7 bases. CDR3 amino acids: CASSPGLNTEAFF. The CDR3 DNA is TGTGCCAGCAGTCCGGGGTTGAACACTGAAGCTTTCTTT.

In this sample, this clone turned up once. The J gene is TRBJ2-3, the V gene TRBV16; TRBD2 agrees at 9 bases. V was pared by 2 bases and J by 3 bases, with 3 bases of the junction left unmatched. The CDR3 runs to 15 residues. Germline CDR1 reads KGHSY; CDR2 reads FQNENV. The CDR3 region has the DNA TGTGCCAGCAGCCAAGCAGCGGGAGGTACAGATACGCAGTATTTT. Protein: CASSQAAGGTDTQYF.

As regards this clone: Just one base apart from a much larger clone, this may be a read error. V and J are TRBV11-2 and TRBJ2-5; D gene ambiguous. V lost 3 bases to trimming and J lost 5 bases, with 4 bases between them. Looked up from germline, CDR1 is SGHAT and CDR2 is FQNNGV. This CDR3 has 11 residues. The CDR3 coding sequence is TGTGCCAGCAGCTTCGGGGAGACCCAGTACTTC. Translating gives CASSFGETQYF. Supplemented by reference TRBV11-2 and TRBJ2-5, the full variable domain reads EAGVAQSPRYKIIEKRQSVAFWCNPISGHATLYWYQQILGQGPKLLIQFQNNGVVDDSQLPKDRFSAERLKGVDSTLKIQPAKLEDSAVYLCASSFGETQYFGPGTRLLVL.

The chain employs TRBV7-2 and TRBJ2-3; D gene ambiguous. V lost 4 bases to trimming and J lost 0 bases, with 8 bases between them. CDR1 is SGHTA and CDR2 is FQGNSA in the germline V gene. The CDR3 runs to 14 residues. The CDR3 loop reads CASSSLASTDTQYF. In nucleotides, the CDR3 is TGTGCCAGCAGCTCTCTGGCTAGCACAGATACGCAGTATTTT.

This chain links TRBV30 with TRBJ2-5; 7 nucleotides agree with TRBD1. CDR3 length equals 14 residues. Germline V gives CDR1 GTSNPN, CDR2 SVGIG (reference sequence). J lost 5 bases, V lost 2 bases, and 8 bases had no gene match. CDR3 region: CAWSKDRVAETQYF. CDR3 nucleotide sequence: TGTGCCTGGAGTAAAGACAGGGTAGCGGAGACCCAGTACTTC.

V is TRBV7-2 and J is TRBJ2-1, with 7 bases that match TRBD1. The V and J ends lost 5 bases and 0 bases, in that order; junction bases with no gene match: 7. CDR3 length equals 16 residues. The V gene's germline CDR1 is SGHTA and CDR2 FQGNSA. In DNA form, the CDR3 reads TGTGCCAGCAGCCCCGTGGGACAGAGCTCCTACAATGAGCAGTTCTTC. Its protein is CASSPVGQSSYNEQFF.

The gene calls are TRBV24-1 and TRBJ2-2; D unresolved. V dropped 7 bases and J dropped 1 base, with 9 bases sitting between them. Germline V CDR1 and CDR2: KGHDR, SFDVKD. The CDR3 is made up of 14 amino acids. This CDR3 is CATSGQENTGELFF. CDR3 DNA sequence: TGTGCCACCAGCGGTCAGGAGAACACCGGGGAGCTGTTTTTT.

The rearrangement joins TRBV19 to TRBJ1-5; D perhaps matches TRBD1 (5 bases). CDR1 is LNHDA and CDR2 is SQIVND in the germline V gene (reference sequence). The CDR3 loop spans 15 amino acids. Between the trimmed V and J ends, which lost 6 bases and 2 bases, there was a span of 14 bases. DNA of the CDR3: TGTGCCAGTAGCCTGACAAGGGGTGGCAATCAGCCCCAGCATTTT. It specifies CASSLTRGGNQPQHF.

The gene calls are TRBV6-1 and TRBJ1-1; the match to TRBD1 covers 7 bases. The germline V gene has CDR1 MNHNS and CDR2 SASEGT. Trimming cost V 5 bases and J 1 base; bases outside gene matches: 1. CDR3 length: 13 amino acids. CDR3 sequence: CASSRTGNTEAFF. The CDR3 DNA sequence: TGTGCCAGCAGTCGGACAGGGAACACTGAAGCTTTCTTT.

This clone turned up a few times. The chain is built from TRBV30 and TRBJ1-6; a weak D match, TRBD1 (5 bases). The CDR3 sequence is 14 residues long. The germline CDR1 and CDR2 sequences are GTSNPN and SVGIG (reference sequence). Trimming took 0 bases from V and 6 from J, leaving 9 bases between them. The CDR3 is CAWSVGLGNSPLHF. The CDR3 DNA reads TGTGCCTGGAGTGTGGGGCTTGGTAATTCACCCCTCCACTTT.

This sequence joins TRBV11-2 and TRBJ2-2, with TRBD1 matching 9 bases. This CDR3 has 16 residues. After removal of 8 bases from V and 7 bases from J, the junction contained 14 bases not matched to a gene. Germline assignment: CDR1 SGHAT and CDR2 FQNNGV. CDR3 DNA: TGTGCCAGCTTACAATTCAGGGACAGGGCTGGCGGGGAGCTGTTTTTT. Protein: CASLQFRDRAGGELFF.

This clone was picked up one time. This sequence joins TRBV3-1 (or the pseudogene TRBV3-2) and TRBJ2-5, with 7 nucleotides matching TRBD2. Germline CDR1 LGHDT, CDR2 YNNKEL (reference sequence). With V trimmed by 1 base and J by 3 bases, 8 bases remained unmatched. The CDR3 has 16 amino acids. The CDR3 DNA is TGTGCCAGCAGCCAAGCCCGGACTAGTAATGAAGAGACCCAGTACTTC. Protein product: CASSQARTSNEETQYF.

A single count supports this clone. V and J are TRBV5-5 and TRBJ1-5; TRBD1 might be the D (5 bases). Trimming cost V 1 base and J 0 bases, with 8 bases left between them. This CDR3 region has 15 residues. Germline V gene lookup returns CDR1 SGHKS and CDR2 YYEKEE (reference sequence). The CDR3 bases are TGTGCCAGCAGCTTGCGGGGGACTAGCAATCAGCCCCAGCATTTT. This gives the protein CASSLRGTSNQPQHF.